This TCR beta chain came from a study of T cell responses to AZD1222 COVID-19 vaccine. Findings and caveats of the study: Most donors were white British, females outnumbered males, and clonal diversity was possibly underestimated. Spike-wide coverage was observed for vaccine-associated CD4 TCRs, with dominant responses at 160-218 and 743-854. Close to half of all spike-specific TCRs reportedly target regions of the variants that are unmutated.

CDR3 length: 15 residues. Germline loops: CDR1 LGHNA, CDR2 YSLEER. V was shortened by 0 bases and J by 5 bases, with 11 bases between the two germline ends. Data came from immunoSEQ multiplex PCR; TCRdb stores just in-frame clones and leaves some out. The data hold about 120,000 clones, with 88% observed a single time. Only a few counts were recorded for this clone. As yet, its antigen is unknown. The source was peripheral blood, collected on day 0 of AZD1222 vaccination. This sequence joins TRBV4-3 and TRBJ2-4; no firm D call. The TCR was taken from an adult in good health. The CDR3 reads CASSQERDPENIQYF. The CDR3 DNA sequence: TGCGCCAGCAGCCAAGAGCGTGACCCGGAAAACATTCAGTACTTC.